This TCR beta chain was sequenced for a study of cytomegalovirus exposure and HLA in healthy donors (dated by TCRdb to the late 2010s). Describing the broader study: An earlier analysis of under 600 of the donors reported roughly 270 Gb of sequence data and approximately 110 million unique TCR beta sequences from some 180 million T cells. Among around 400 genotyped donors of the cohort, an average of approximately 240,000 unique TCR beta nucleotide sequences was sequenced per donor, of which about 19% were non-productive. The study aimed to test whether cataloging public T cell receptors could reveal signatures of past pathogen exposure. About 310 gigabases of sequencing data and approximately 85 million unique TCR sequences were included in an early release covering about 700 HLA-typed donors. In a later analysis, previously published TCR beta repertoires from 550 to 700 donors were re-analyzed and high-resolution HLA genotyping was added so that TCR occurrence patterns could be studied. Genome-wide SNP genotypes for about three fifths of the roughly 670 donors were used in a later genetic analysis, which treated that subset as a discovery cohort. Roughly 5 DR-DQ haplotypes were treated as single units for association and clustering because of strong linkage in the cohort. Class I and class II HLA loci were covered by the typing at four-digit resolution. All discovery cohort repertoires had been generated using a single sequencing platform. Among the roughly 400 genotyped donors, roughly 80% belonged to the genetic ancestry cluster associated with self-reported Caucasian donors. In an earlier analysis of 587 of the donors, high-throughput TCR beta sequencing was used to judge whether each TCR beta V gene segment behaved as functional or pseudogenic. Typing coverage differed by locus: A, B, C, DRB1 and DQB1 were typed in roughly 620-640 donors, DQA1 in approximately 520, DPA1 in some 600, and DPB1 in 472. Rather than using new phenotypic data, the later analysis identified candidate immune exposures from TCR beta sequences and from how often those sequences occurred across donors. A separate validation cohort of more than 100 different subjects was used in addition to the 666-subject first cohort. High-throughput TCR immunosequencing, statistical association of individual TCRs with disease status, and machine learning were combined to predict cytomegalovirus infection status. Donor age, sex, ethnicity and CMV serostatus were compiled together with the repertoire data. Using immunosequencing, the study profiled T cell repertoires from about 650 subjects and related those repertoires to cytomegalovirus serostatus. General findings and caveats noted by the study authors: A later analysis found that TCR association rates varied across HLA loci, with DRB1 alleles showing the most associated TCRs and HLA-C alleles the fewest. In a later analysis, HLA-associated TCR beta chains showed more clonal expansion and lower generation probabilities than non-associated chains that were equally common. A later genetic analysis reported fewer N-insertions in productive TCRs among donors in an Asian-associated ancestry cluster than the roughly 700-donor mean. An association between a missense DCLRE1C variant and V-gene and J-gene trimming of TCR beta chains was found in a later genetic analysis and replicated in an independent cohort. Three of the identified cytomegalovirus-associated TCR beta chains were confirmed in vitro to be specific for cytomegalovirus antigens. Correlated functional status among segregating V segments might reflect linkage disequilibrium, but an unknown experimental factor could not be ruled out. The only immune exposure information available for the cohort was CMV serostatus. This cohort had only TCR beta chains sequenced, and the lack of alpha or paired-chain data limited which features could be detected. A further reported finding was that TCR beta sequences accurately predicted the HLA-A and HLA-B alleles for most subjects in the first cohort. Because the 87-base-pair reads could not distinguish some IMGT-functional V segments, including TRBV6-2 and TRBV6-3, those segments were excluded. In a later analysis, some 18,000 TCR beta sequences were associated with specific HLA alleles at a false discovery rate of 0.05. A total of 150 or so TCR beta chains were listed by the study as associated with cytomegalovirus. In an earlier analysis of around 600 of the donors, most TCR beta V segments appeared in productive rearrangements about 90% or about 30% of the time, broadly matching IMGT annotations. Roughly uniform sequencing depth across donors was assumed in presence/absence analyses, although this assumption may not hold. Across donors, most TCR sequences were observed very rarely, whereas some public TCRs were present in many individuals. Because counts were too low, fewer than 20 rarely observed V segments, including chromosome 9 orphons, were excluded from the earlier analysis of roughly 580 of the donors. It was suggested by the authors that the approach could potentially be generalized to other disease states and immunological phenotypes. In a later analysis, several top co-occurrence clusters were reported to appear linked to parvovirus B19, influenza, CMV and Epstein-Barr virus. A group of highly shared sequence variants was considered likely to be a technical artifact of the sequencing pipeline. In a later analysis, most CMV-associated TCR beta chains were found to appear HLA-restricted, with HLA associations seemingly driven largely by CMV exposure. Because some donors lacked HLA typing at each locus, the association tests relied only on the typed subset. When HLA alleles, especially DR and DQ, strongly co-occurred, attributing TCR associations to individual alleles was difficult. In both the original and validation cohorts, the classifier was reported to diagnose cytomegalovirus status with high specificity and sensitivity.

The cohort comprised approximately 700 healthy bone marrow donors. At the time of sampling, every cohort member was nominally healthy, though immune exposures that went unrecorded were likely present. The donor was CMV seropositive and was included in the group of 289 seropositive cohort members. Every donor gave a peripheral blood sample, and the peripheral blood mononuclear cells from that sample were used for TCR beta sequencing. The Qiagen DNeasy Blood Extraction Kit was used to extract genomic DNA from the blood cell samples. Per the germline V gene, SGHAT is the CDR1 and FQNNGV is the CDR2. V was cut back by 3 bases and J by 6 bases, leaving a gap of 9 bases between them. The CDR3, cysteine through phenylalanine, is 13 amino acids long. Only the CDR3 region is kept as DNA, spanning 39 bases read in frame from base 1. Receptor libraries were prepared by the immunoSEQ multiplex PCR assay. For the multiplex PCR, a mixture combining 60 forward primers for TCR Vbeta segments and 13 reverse primers for TCR Jbeta segments was used. The CDR3 region of rearranged TCR beta genes was amplified from genomic DNA by a multiplex PCR assay. Amplified TCR beta libraries were sequenced as 87-base-pair reads on the Illumina HiSeq System. The authors' pipeline ran thus. In a later analysis, tens of millions of unique TCR beta chains were counted across the approximately 640 repertoires, and roughly 9.9 million of these chains were shared by at least two donors. Raw reads were error-corrected and collapsed into unique sequences with a nearest-neighbor algorithm that merged closely related sequences to remove PCR and sequencing errors. Alignment of CDR3 sequences to IMGT reference sequences was used to assign V, D and J gene segments. For a sequence to be retained, a match of at least six nucleotides to both a V gene segment and a J gene segment was required. A rearrangement was called productive if the CDR3 had no stop codons and remained in frame with V and J, and every other rearrangement was called non-productive. Following IMGT convention, CDR3 was defined as the stretch from the second conserved V-encoded cysteine up to the conserved J-encoded phenylalanine. Sequences without an unambiguous match to a single V gene segment were excluded from the earlier analysis of about 640 of the donors. In an earlier analysis of roughly 500 of the donors, V segments were called functional above 56.7% productive rearrangements and were called segregating when the between-donor standard deviation exceeded 5%. A statistical classification framework was built to diagnose cytomegalovirus status from the catalog of TCR beta chain sequences. A later analysis assigned V and J genes by comparing TCR nucleotide sequences with IMGT/GENE-DB human TR gene sequences. In a later analysis, CDR3 sequences and most-parsimonious VDJ recombination scenarios were assigned using the TCRdist pipeline. In a later analysis, each TCR beta chain was defined by its CDR3 amino acid sequence together with its V-gene family, and reads lacking a unique V-gene family were excluded. In a later analysis, 450 to 600 highly shared, low-generation-probability nucleotide sequences were removed to address suspected cross-contamination and a sequencing artifact. A later analysis calculated a clonal expansion index for each public chain from normalized within-repertoire ranks of inferred template counts. In a later analysis, generation probabilities were computed with a VDJ recombination model fitted to out-of-frame rearrangements, and the resulting probabilities were checked against IGoR. Hypergeometric tests were used in a later analysis to score TCR-TCR, TCR-HLA and TCR-CMV co-occurrence, with a repertoire-size bias correction applied to the TCR pairs. A later analysis estimated false discovery rates by permuting HLA or CMV assignments 20 times. In a later analysis, co-occurring TCRs were grouped with DBSCAN, and TCRdist sequence similarity was added when clustering was performed within HLA-allele-positive subsets. For co-occurrence clustering, repertoires with fewer than 30,000 or more than 120,000 public chains were excluded, along with five repertoires with anomalous nucleotide sharing. TCRdb holds this immuneACCESS table with in-frame rearrangements only. Some clones are missing; in checked studies, unresolved V genes explain under half, and the rest has no known cause. The V and J calls and the clone size are those of that table, but D and trimming were determined from the DNA. In this sample the table shows more than 80,000 clones, about 83% of which occur a single time. The leading ten clones occupy more than 3% of the sample.

With regard to this clone: Its antigen is currently not known. The record has no base qualities; no much larger clone is one base away.

The sequencing sample was made of PBMCs. This clonotype was obtained from a female donor in good health and CMV-seropositive. In this chain, TRBV11-2 is recombined with TRBJ1-3, and perhaps TRBD1 as D gene, on 6 matching bases. The CDR3 here reads CASSFTGLNTIYF. Read as DNA, the sequence is TGTGCCAGCAGCTTTACAGGGCTAAACACCATATATTTT.